This TCR beta chain was profiled in a study of blood T cell repertoires in COVID-19. About the research overall: PBMCs, B-cell-depleted T cells, or T cells were the source of the cDNA or gDNA that made up the material.

The CDR3 loop spans 13 amino acids. V lost 6 bases and J lost 0, with 8 bases in between. The germline V gene encodes CDR1 SGHRS and CDR2 YFSETQ. TCRdb keeps only in-frame clones here, not all; method: immunoSEQ multiplex PCR. The data contain tens of thousands of clones, around 86% of them singletons. The receptor comes from a woman aged 80 or over with active or convalescent COVID-19. The sample comprised peripheral blood. The chain joins TRBV5-1 to TRBJ2-3; possible D gene TRBD1, 5 bases. CDR3 in amino acids: CASKQGSTDTQYF. For the CDR3, the DNA is TGCGCCAGCAAGCAGGGCAGCACAGATACGCAGTATTTT.